Reported below is one TCR beta chain. This record belongs to a study of T cells in Graves' hyperthyroidism and ophthalmopathy. RNA transcripts gave rise to amplified TCR beta CDR3 regions. A first-round RT-PCR of the TCR CDR3 used the HTBI primer set. TCRdb re-derived calls from the multiplex PCR reads in MiXCR, one entry per CDR3 protein. The sample contains fewer than 750,000 distinct CDR3 sequences, roughly 50% of which appear only once. This CDR3 has 19 residues. Trimming removed 2 bases at V and 0 bases at J, with 19 bases between. The source is a woman under 30 with Graves' hyperthyroidism. Sequenced input: peripheral blood or thyroid tissue (not recorded which). The V gene is TRBV12-3 or TRBV12-4, the J gene TRBJ2-2, with D perhaps matching TRBD2 (5 bases). In nucleotides, the CDR3 is TGTGCCAGCAGTTTACGGTGGCAGCGGCCCTCCGCGAACACCGGGGAGCTGTTTTTT. Translated, it gives CASSLRWQRPSANTGELFF.